These 32 T cell receptor beta chains share one sample of origin, sequenced in a study of tumor and adjacent non-tumor tissue in lung cancer. The template was RNA from unsorted bulk tissue. The normal lung tissue was taken more than 3 cm from the tumor edge. TCRbeta libraries were built with three rounds of nested PCR, modified from ARM-PCR. MiXCR was run by TCRdb on the multiplex PCR reads, yielding one entry per CDR3 protein. Found here are 80,000 or so distinct CDR3 sequences, approximately 81% of them singletons; the top ten hold 40% to 65%. Sequenced input: distant non-tumor lung tissue. Receptors originate from a man in his sixties with non-small cell lung cancer.

As concerns this clonotype: One end of the junction is discordant with germline, which a read error may explain. V and J are TRBV5-4 and TRBJ1-1, with D uncertain. The length of the CDR3 is 16 residues. Germline lookup yields CDR1 SGHNT and CDR2 YYREEE (reference sequence). CDR3 sequence (DNA): TGTGACAGCAGCTTGGTCCTGGGCAATCCGAGCACTGAAGCTTTCTTT. Translated: CDSSLVLGNPSTEAFF.

This clonotype was seen repeatedly, ten times or more. This sequence joins TRBV11-2 and TRBJ1-2; a possible D gene is TRBD1 (6 bases). Per germline, CDR1 SGHAT and CDR2 FQNNGV. Trimming shortened V by 5 bases and J by 4 bases, and 14 bases separated the two germline ends. The CDR3 is made up of 14 amino acids. The CDR3 loop is CASSAQGWSYGYTF. In DNA, the CDR3 is TGTGCCAGCAGCGCACAGGGATGGAGCTATGGCTACACCTTC.

For this clonotype: It may be a read error: a sequence one base away is much more abundant. The chain employs TRBV5-6 and TRBJ2-7, with a weak D call TRBD1 (6 bases). The length of the CDR3 is 13 residues. From germline, CDR1 is SGHDT and CDR2 YYEEEE. CDR3 sequence reads: CGSSIQGIYEQYF. The DNA of the CDR3 is TGTGGCAGCAGCATACAGGGTATCTACGAGCAGTACTTC.

The genes are TRBV5-1 and TRBJ1-4; D is uncertain. This CDR3 has 13 amino acids. Germline V gene data show CDR1 as SGHRS and CDR2 as YFSETQ. V dropped 1 base and J dropped 6 bases, with 7 bases sitting between them. The chain's CDR3 is CASSLNTDEKLFF. CDR3 nucleotide sequence: TGCGCCAGCAGCTTGAACACGGATGAAAAACTGTTTTTT.

This clonotype occurred once. This may come from a read error, since a much larger clone is one base off. The rearrangement uses TRBV28 and TRBJ1-1; TRBD1 aligns across 8 bases. In germline, CDR1 is MDHEN, CDR2 SYDVKM. V was pared by 4 bases and J by 9 bases, with 7 bases of the junction left unmatched. The CDR3 loop spans 13 amino acids. The CDR3 spells CASSSGQGGKAFF. The DNA for the CDR3 is TGTGCCAGCAGTTCAGGACAGGGAGGGAAAGCTTTCTTT.

As concerns this clonotype: Mismatch with germline at one junction end may stem from a read error. The chain links TRBV29-1 to TRBJ2-2; the D gene is possibly TRBD2 (5 bases). Germline loops: CDR1 SQVTM, CDR2 ANQGSEA. The CDR3 is made up of 13 amino acids. This chain's CDR3 is CSVVALNTGELFF. Written as DNA, the CDR3 is TGCAGCGTTGTAGCCCTGAACACCGGGGAGCTGTTTTTC.

This clonotype has at least ten counts. The chain couples TRBV20-1 to TRBJ1-5; 8 bases are a match to TRBD1. V was pared by 2 bases and J by 5 bases, with 5 bases of the junction left unmatched. The CDR3 spans 14 residues. Germline-derived CDR1 and CDR2 are DFQATT and SNEGSKA (reference sequence). CDR3 loop: CSARSDREHQPQHF. CDR3 DNA sequence: TGCAGTGCTAGATCGGACAGGGAGCATCAGCCCCAGCATTTT.

For this clonotype: This may be a read error, as it is one base from a much larger clone. The conserved phenylalanine or tryptophan is not found at the CDR3 terminus, so this likely reflects a read error. The chain employs TRBV12-3 or TRBV12-4 and TRBJ1-6, with D maybe TRBD1 (5 bases). This CDR3 has 13 amino acids. V dropped 0 bases and J dropped 9 bases, with 6 bases sitting between them. DNA for the CDR3: TGTGCCAGCAGTTTAGCGCAGGGTTCACCCCTCCACTCT. It codes for CASSLAQGSPLHS.

Worth noting for this clonotype: At one boundary the junction diverges from the germline segment, which might be a read error. The genes are TRBV4-1 and TRBJ2-7; D is perhaps TRBD1 (6 bases). Germline-derived CDR1 and CDR2 are MGHRA and YSYEKL. The length of the CDR3 is 15 residues. The DNA of the CDR3 is TGCGCTAGCAGCCAATCCGGGACATGGGCCTACGAGCAGTATTTC. The encoded protein is CASSQSGTWAYEQYF.

This clonotype has only one observation. A junction end diverges from the germline sequence, so it may reflect a read error. This sequence joins TRBV20-1 and TRBJ2-7, with 7 bases that match TRBD2. This CDR3 region has 14 residues. CDR1 is DFQATT, CDR2 SNEGSKA, per germline (reference sequence). The CDR3 loop is CSARTSGRAYDQNF. The DNA for the CDR3 is TGCAGTGCCAGGACTAGTGGGAGGGCTTACGATCAAAACTTC.

The chain uses TRBV4-3 and TRBJ2-1; 9 bases are shared with TRBD2. Germline CDR1 and CDR2: LGHNA and YSLEER. The CDR3 extends over 21 amino acids. With 0 bases clipped from V and 3 bases from J, the junction kept 18 bases outside the gene matches. This CDR3 reads CASSQDWARLADRTYYNEQFF. For the CDR3, the DNA is TGCGCCAGCAGCCAAGATTGGGCAAGACTAGCGGATAGGACCTACTACAATGAGCAGTTCTTC.

As concerns this clonotype: One end of the junction does not line up with germline, which may come from a read error. This rearrangement joins TRBV11-2 to TRBJ2-5; D perhaps matches TRBD1 (6 bases). The CDR3 runs 14 residues. CDR1 and CDR2 (germline): SGHAT, FQNNGV. The CDR3 DNA is TGTGCCAGCAGCTCTAGACAGGTTCAAGAAACCCAGTACTTC. Translation gives CASSSRQVQETQYF.

Here the CDR3 reads CAITNSRGTDTQYF. The DNA for the CDR3 is TGTGCCATCACTAACAGTAGGGGCACAGATACGCAGTATTTT. The chain uses TRBV10-3 and TRBJ2-3; no definite D call. V was cut by 7 bases and J by 1 base, with 12 bases left in between. The CDR3 has 14 residues. In germline, CDR1 is ENHRY, CDR2 SYGVKD.

This clonotype was recorded at least ten times. CDR3 residues: CATSDPRSSGGTDTQYF. The CDR3 nucleotides read TGTGCCACCAGTGACCCGAGATCTAGCGGGGGCACAGATACGCAGTATTTT. V is TRBV24-1 and J is TRBJ2-3, with 9 bases that match TRBD2. J lost 1 base, V lost 4 bases, and 8 bases had no gene match. The CDR3 is made up of 17 amino acids. Germline V gives CDR1 KGHDR, CDR2 SFDVKD.

Worth noting for this clonotype: The junction departs from the called germline gene at one end, perhaps through a read error. This chain uses TRBV11-2 with TRBJ1-1; D perhaps matches TRBD1 (5 bases). Germline-derived CDR1 and CDR2 are SGHAT and FQNNGV. This CDR3 is built from 14 residues. CDR3 sequence reads: CAGSLIGRGSEAIF. The DNA for the CDR3 is TGTGCCGGCAGCTTAATCGGGAGGGGCTCTGAAGCTATCTTT.

The chain couples TRBV29-1 to TRBJ2-3; 11 bases align to TRBD2. This CDR3 contains 16 residues. The J segment lost 0 bases and the V segment lost 8 bases, leaving 10 bases of the junction unmatched. Looked up from germline, CDR1 is SQVTM and CDR2 is ANQGSEA. CDR3 sequence reads: CSTIRIAGGSTDTQYF. CDR3 nucleotide sequence: TGCAGCACCATAAGGATAGCGGGAGGGAGCACAGATACGCAGTATTTT.

In its sample, this clonotype was seen once. This chain joins TRBV4-3 and TRBJ2-6, with D hard to call. The CDR3 extends over 16 amino acids. CDR1 and CDR2 from the germline V gene are LGHNA and YSLEER. Trimming took off 1 base at V and 8 bases at J, with 15 bases between the two ends. Written as DNA, the CDR3 is TGCGCCAGCAGCCAAGCGGCGGTGTCTGAGTCCAACGTCCTGACTTTC. This translates into CASSQAAVSESNVLTF.

To note about this clonotype: One end of the junction is discordant with germline, which a read error may explain. The rearrangement joins TRBV11-3 to TRBJ2-7; 10 positions agree with TRBD1. The CDR3 has 15 residues. The germline CDR1 and CDR2 sequences are SGHNT and YENEEA. The CDR3 reads CACSLDTTGGHEQYF. CDR3 bases: TGTGCCTGCAGCTTAGATACGACAGGGGGCCACGAGCAGTACTTC.

As to this clonotype: A read error is possible here, since a much larger clone lies one base away. J is TRBJ2-7 and V is TRBV5-4, with TRBD2 identical over 7 bases. There are 15 residues in the CDR3. J was trimmed by 2 bases and V by 0 bases; bases with no gene match: 5. The germline CDR1 and CDR2 sequences are SGHNT and YYREEE (reference sequence). The CDR3 region is CASSLGRELTYEQYF. CDR3 DNA: TGTGCCAGCAGCTTGGGGCGGGAGCTGACCTACGAGCAGTACTTC. Variable domain in full (rest from reference TRBV5-4 and TRBJ2-7): ETGVTQSPTHLIKTRGQQVTLRCSSQSGHNTVSWYQQALGQGPQFIFQYYREEENGRGNFPPRFSGLQFPNYSSELNVNALELDDSALYLCASSLGRELTYEQYFGPGTRLTVT.

Concerning this clonotype itself: The conserved phenylalanine or tryptophan is not found at the CDR3 terminus, so this likely reflects a read error. V and J are TRBV11-2 and TRBJ2-7, with D perhaps being TRBD1 or TRBD2 (6 bases each). The germline V and J ends were trimmed by 5 bases and 0 bases, with 17 bases remaining between them. This CDR3 contains 16 residues. Germline loops: CDR1 SGHAT, CDR2 FQNNGV. CDR3 sequence reads: CASSRVRGALSYEQYS. DNA of the CDR3: TGTGCCAGCAGCCGCGTGAGGGGGGCTCTCTCCTACGAGCAGTACTCC.

A note on this clonotype: One base away lies a much larger clone, so this may be a sequencing read error. This rearrangement joins TRBV5-1 to TRBJ2-3, with a tentative D call TRBD1 (5 bases). The germline V and J ends were trimmed by 6 bases and 6 bases, with 17 bases remaining between them. This CDR3 has 14 amino acids. CDR1 is SGHRS, CDR2 YFSETQ, per germline. This chain's CDR3 is CASKLDKYPDTQYF. The DNA of the CDR3 is TGCGCCAGCAAATTGGACAAGTATCCGGATACGCAGTATTTT.

Turning to this clonotype: One junction end does not reproduce the germline sequence, and a read error may be involved. This chain connects TRBV30 to TRBJ2-7, with D possibly being TRBD2 (5 bases). Germline V gives CDR1 GTSNPN, CDR2 SVGIG (reference sequence). This CDR3 spans 13 amino acids. CDR3: CAWSRGKVYGQYF. The DNA for the CDR3 is TGTGCCTGGAGTAGAGGGAAAGTGTACGGGCAGTACTTC. The whole variable domain, remainder taken from reference TRBV30 and TRBJ2-7, is SQTIHQWPATLVQPVGSPLSLECTVEGTSNPNLYWYRQAAGRGLQLLFYSVGIGQISSEVPQNLSASRPQDRQFILSSKKLLLSDSGFYLCAWSRGKVYGQYFGPGTRLTVT.

Turning to this clonotype: This likely comes from a read error, as the CDR3 has no conserved phenylalanine or tryptophan at its end. V gene TRBV6-5 combines with J gene TRBJ2-1; D unresolved. Per the germline V gene, CDR1 is MNHEY and CDR2 is SVGAGI. The CDR3 contains 12 residues. V was pared by 5 bases and J by 5 bases, with 7 bases between. The CDR3 DNA is TGTGCCAGCAGTCATACGAACAATGAGCAGTTCCTC. Amino acid sequence: CASSHTNNEQFL.

In regard to this clonotype: This may be a read error: a much more frequent sequence differs by one nucleotide. The rearrangement links TRBV29-1 to TRBJ2-7; maybe TRBD2 (5 bases). Per germline, CDR1 SQVTM and CDR2 ANQGSEA. CDR3 length equals 12 residues. The germline V and J ends were trimmed by 6 bases and 3 bases, with 12 bases remaining between them. CDR3 bases: TGCAGCGTGGAGGCGCAGAACTACGAGCAGTACTTC. Its translation: CSVEAQNYEQYF.

With regard to this clonotype: At one end the junction does not follow the germline gene, possibly because of a read error. The J gene is TRBJ1-1, the V gene TRBV7-8; D perhaps matches TRBD1 (5 bases). The germline V gene encodes CDR1 SGHVS and CDR2 FQNEAQ. The CDR3 loop spans 12 amino acids. CDR3 DNA sequence: TGTGTCAGCACCGAAGGAGGGAGGGGAGCTTTCTTT. Amino acids: CVSTEGGRGAFF.

This clonotype was seen once. Germline and junction disagree at one end, which may indicate a read error. The chain employs TRBV6-6 and TRBJ1-3, with D hard to call. The germline V gene has CDR1 MNHNY and CDR2 SVGAGI (reference sequence). The CDR3 extends over 14 amino acids. CDR3 sequence: CDSNPGNSGNTIYF. DNA of the CDR3: TGTGACAGCAACCCGGGGAACTCTGGAAACACCATATATTTT.

The chain carries TRBV12-5 and TRBJ2-1, with TRBD1 matching over 7 bases. The V segment lost 7 bases and the J segment 4 bases; nucleotides outside the gene matches: 13. This CDR3 comprises 16 residues. Germline CDR1 and CDR2: LGHNT and FRNRAP. The CDR3 DNA reads as TGTGCTAGTGATGGTGTTGGACAGGATTTTTACAATGAGCAGTTCTTC. This sequence encodes CASDGVGQDFYNEQFF.

The gene calls are TRBV11-2 and TRBJ2-5, with D possibly matching TRBD1 (6 bases). Germline assignment: CDR1 SGHAT and CDR2 FQNNGV. V lost 4 bases and J lost 7, with 16 bases in between. The CDR3 is made up of 14 amino acids. In DNA form, the CDR3 reads TGTGCCAGCAGCTCCAGACAGGCTCTGGGGACCCAGTACTTC. It translates to CASSSRQALGTQYF.

This clonotype was detected once. J is TRBJ2-3 and V is TRBV20-1, with 10 bases aligning to TRBD2. Germline V gene data show CDR1 as DFQATT and CDR2 as SNEGSKA (reference sequence). This CDR3 region has 15 residues. Trimming cost V 5 bases and J 2 bases; bases outside gene matches: 7. In DNA, the CDR3 is TGCAGTGCTCATGGACTAGCGGTAAACACAGATACGCAGTATTTT. It specifies CSAHGLAVNTDTQYF.

A word on this clonotype: One end of the junction is discordant with germline, which a read error may explain. The chain recombines TRBV24-1 with TRBJ2-7, with 14 bases lining up with TRBD2. The germline CDR1 and CDR2 sequences are KGHDR and SFDVKD. There are 15 residues in the CDR3. DNA of the CDR3: TGTGCCACCAGTGAAAGGACTAGCGGGAGGCACAAGCAGTATTTC. Amino acids: CATSERTSGRHKQYF.

The chain recombines TRBV20-1 with TRBJ2-3, with D uncertain. The length of the CDR3 is 13 residues. Germline CDR1 and CDR2: DFQATT and SNEGSKA (reference sequence). CDR3 loop: CGASLWGTDTQYF. CDR3 in DNA: TGCGGCGCTAGTTTGTGGGGCACAGATACGCAGTATTTT.

The rearrangement joins TRBV29-1 to TRBJ2-1; 10 positions match TRBD2. After removal of 8 bases from V and 5 bases from J, the junction contained 9 bases not matched to a gene. The CDR3 runs 14 residues. The germline V gene encodes CDR1 SQVTM and CDR2 ANQGSEA. DNA for the CDR3: TGCAGCCTTGTAGCGGGAGGAGTACACAATGAGCAGTTCTTC. Its protein product is CSLVAGGVHNEQFF.